This is a list of T cell receptor beta chains from one sample in a study of cytomegalovirus exposure and HLA in healthy donors. The method was immunoSEQ multiplex PCR; TCRdb's version includes in-frame clones alone and lacks a portion of them. Seen here are 150,000 to 200,000 clones, roughly 80% observed once, and the top ten hold roughly 0.7%. The specimen was PBMCs. Source of these receptors: a boy younger than 18 in good health and CMV-seronegative. Both conserved end residues are part of each CDR3. A D gene is named only where the DNA matches it firmly. A row's size may be missing; if present it is once, few, many or a size class.

V gene	D gene	clone size	J gene	CDR3 DNA	CDR3 protein
TRBV11-1	NA	few	TRBJ2-7	TGTGCCAGCAGCTTAATAGCGTACGAGCAGTACTTC	CASSLIAYEQYF
TRBV7-9	TRBD1	NA	TRBJ1-5	TGTGCCAGCAGTTACGGACAGGGTAAAAATCAGCCCCAGCATTTT	CASSYGQGKNQPQHF
TRBV15	TRBD1	NA	TRBJ1-5	TGTGCCACCAGCCCCGACAGGGAAGAGACAGGCAATCAGCCCCAGCATTTT	CATSPDREETGNQPQHF
TRBV11-3	TRBD1	NA	TRBJ2-7	TGTGCCAGCAGCCCACAGGGGACATTCGAGCAGTACTTC	CASSPQGTFEQYF
TRBV30	NA	NA	TRBJ1-2	TGTGCCTGGAGCGGGGATTCTAACTATGGCTACACCTTC	CAWSGDSNYGYTF
TRBV10-3	NA	NA	TRBJ2-2	TGTGCCATCAGTGATAGGCGGACGAACACCGGGGAGCTGTTTTTT	CAISDRRTNTGELFF
TRBV5-1	TRBD2	NA	TRBJ2-5	TGCGCCAGCAGCTTATTGACTAGCTTGGGGTACCAAGAGACCCAGTACTTC	CASSLLTSLGYQETQYF
TRBV10-3	TRBD1	NA	TRBJ1-2	TGTGCCATCAGACGACAGGGTTCCGGATGGGACTATGGCTACACCTTC	CAIRRQGSGWDYGYTF
TRBV7-9	TRBD1	NA	TRBJ2-7	TGTGCCAGCAGCTTGGGACAGGGGAAAGCCTACGAGCAGTACTTC	CASSLGQGKAYEQYF
TRBV10-3	NA	NA	TRBJ1-2	TGTGCCATCAGTGGGCCTTTAGGGGGGGAGTTCTATGGCTACACCTTC	CAISGPLGGEFYGYTF
TRBV27	TRBD2	NA	TRBJ2-3	TGTGCCAGCAGTTTATTTGGACGGGCTAGCGGGATCACAGATACGCAGTATTTT	CASSLFGRASGITDTQYF
TRBV7-9	NA	NA	TRBJ1-3	TGTTCCAGCAGCCCCAAAACAGGGCTATCCTCTGGAAACACCATATATTTT	CSSSPKTGLSSGNTIYF
TRBV30	TRBD1	NA	TRBJ1-1	TGTGCCTGGAATAACAGGGGGTTAGGCACTGAAGCTTTCTTT	CAWNNRGLGTEAFF
TRBV6-6	TRBD1	NA	TRBJ1-1	TGTGCCAGCAGTTACTCGACAGGGACGGAGCTGGCTTTCTTT	CASSYSTGTELAFF
TRBV6-5	NA	few	TRBJ1-1	TGTGCCAGCAGACGTCTCGCCTCGGGGACTGAAGCTTTCTTT	CASRRLASGTEAFF
TRBV12-5	NA	once	TRBJ2-7	TGTGCTAGTGGACTACCTGACAGGTCCTACGAGCAGTACTTC	CASGLPDRSYEQYF
TRBV5-4	NA	NA	TRBJ1-3	TGTGCCAGCAGCTGGGGCTTGAGCTCTGGAAACACCATATATTTT	CASSWGLSSGNTIYF
TRBV11-2	TRBD1	NA	TRBJ1-2	TGTGCCAGCAGCTCCCCTTATCTCACAGGGGCGAGAGGCTACACCTTC	CASSSPYLTGARGYTF
TRBV10-3	TRBD1	NA	TRBJ2-7	TGTGCCATCAGTGCCCCTACAGGGGGAGGAGACGAGCAGTACTTC	CAISAPTGGGDEQYF
TRBV6-5	NA	NA	TRBJ2-7	TGTGCCAGCAGCGACTTCTACGAGCAGTACTTC	CASSDFYEQYF
TRBV4-1	NA	NA	TRBJ1-2	TGCGCCAGCAGCCAACTACAGGCAGCTAACTATGGCTACACCTTC	CASSQLQAANYGYTF
TRBV7-7	TRBD2	few	TRBJ2-1	TGTGCTAGCAGTGATGGACTAGCGGGAGAAGGTGAGCAGTTCTTC	CASSDGLAGEGEQFF
TRBV19	NA	few	TRBJ1-4	TGTGCCAGTAGTATAGACCAGGGGAAGGGTAATGAAAAACTGTTTTTT	CASSIDQGKGNEKLFF
TRBV19	TRBD1	once	TRBJ2-7	TGTGCCAGTAGCTCGACAGGGTCGAGAGAGCAGTACTTC	CASSSTGSREQYF
TRBV5-5	TRBD1	NA	TRBJ1-4	TGTGCCAGCAGCGGACAGGGGGCTAATGAAAAACTGTTTTTT	CASSGQGANEKLFF
TRBV2	NA	few	TRBJ1-4	TGTGCCAGCAGTCCCCAGACACCAACAACTAATGAAAAACTGTTTTTT	CASSPQTPTTNEKLFF
TRBV10-2	TRBD1	NA	TRBJ2-1	TGCGCCAGCAGGACCGCCGGGACAGGGGGCCGTGAGCAGTTCTTC	CASRTAGTGGREQFF
TRBV29-1	NA	NA	TRBJ1-1	TGCAGCGTTGAGATTGGGGCAGGGGACACTGAAGCTTTCTTT	CSVEIGAGDTEAFF
TRBV10-1	NA	NA	TRBJ1-1	TGCGCCAGTGGGAAAGGAGGATCCACTGAAGCTTTCTTT	CASGKGGSTEAFF
TRBV14	NA	NA	TRBJ1-2	TGTGCCAGCAGCCAAGAGATATGGGGCTGGGACTACACCTTC	CASSQEIWGWDYTF
TRBV27	NA	NA	TRBJ1-1	TGTGCCAGCAGTCTAATTAGGGTCGTTAGGGGGAAGTTGAACACTGAAGCTTTCTTT	CASSLIRVVRGKLNTEAFF
TRBV2	NA	NA	TRBJ1-4	TGTGCCAGCAGTGCAGGGCGCCCAACTAATGAAAAACTGTTTTTT	CASSAGRPTNEKLFF
TRBV5-4	TRBD2	once	TRBJ2-3	TGTGCCAGCAGCTCACATCGGGGGGGTACAGATACGCAGTATTTT	CASSSHRGGTDTQYF
TRBV7-9	NA	few	TRBJ1-2	TGTGCCAGCAGCTTAGAACAGAGAGGCTACACCTTC	CASSLEQRGYTF
TRBV5-6	TRBD1	NA	TRBJ2-2	TGTGCCAGCAGCCGGACAGGGCCCGGGGAGCTGTTTTTT	CASSRTGPGELFF
TRBV5-6	NA	NA	TRBJ2-3	TGTGCCAGCAGCCCTCTAGCTTTACCAGATACGCAGTATTTT	CASSPLALPDTQYF
TRBV30	TRBD1	few	TRBJ1-5	TGTGCCTGGAGTGTACCAAGGACAGGGGAGGATCAGCCCCAGCATTTT	CAWSVPRTGEDQPQHF